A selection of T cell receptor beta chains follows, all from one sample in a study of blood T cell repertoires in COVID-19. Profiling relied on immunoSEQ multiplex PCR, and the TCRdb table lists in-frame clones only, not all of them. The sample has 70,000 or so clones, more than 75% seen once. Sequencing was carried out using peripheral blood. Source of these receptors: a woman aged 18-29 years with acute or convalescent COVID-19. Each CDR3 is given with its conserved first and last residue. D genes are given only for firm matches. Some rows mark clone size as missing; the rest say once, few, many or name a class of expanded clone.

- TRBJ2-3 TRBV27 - TGTGCCTCCCGGGGGAGCACAGATACGCAGTATTTT CASRGSTDTQYF
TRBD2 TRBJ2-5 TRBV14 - TGTGCCAGCAGCCTGGGACTAGAGGGGACCCAGTACTTC CASSLGLEGTQYF
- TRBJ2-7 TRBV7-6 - TGTGCCAGCAGCTTAGGGGGGCGCGAGGGCGGGGAGCAGTACTTC CASSLGGREGGEQYF
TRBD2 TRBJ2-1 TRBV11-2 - TGTGCCAGCAGCTTAGATCGGGGGACTAGCGGGAGCTCCTACAATGAGCAGTTCTTC CASSLDRGTSGSSYNEQFF
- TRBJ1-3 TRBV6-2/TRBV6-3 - TGTGCCAGCAGTAAAGACAGCTCTGGAAACACCATATATTTT CASSKDSSGNTIYF
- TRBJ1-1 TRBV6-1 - TGTGCCAGCAGTGAATACAGGACTATGGCTGAAGCTTTCTTT CASSEYRTMAEAFF
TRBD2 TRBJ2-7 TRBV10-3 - TGTGCTATCAGTGAGCGGGGGGGTTACGAGCAGTACTTC CAISERGGYEQYF
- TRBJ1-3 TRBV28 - TGTGCCAGCAGTTTGTGGCAGTCCGGAAACACCATATATTTT CASSLWQSGNTIYF
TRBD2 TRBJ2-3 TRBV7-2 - TGTGCCAGCAGCTTAGACGGACTAGCGGGAGGCGGGGATACGCAGTATTTT CASSLDGLAGGGDTQYF
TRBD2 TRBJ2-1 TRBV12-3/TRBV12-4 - TGTGCCAGCAACCGGGGGGTTTACAATGAGCAGTTCTTC CASNRGVYNEQFF
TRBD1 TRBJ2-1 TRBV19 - TGTGCCAGTAGTATAGGGGGACAGGGCTTTGAGCAGTTCTTC CASSIGGQGFEQFF
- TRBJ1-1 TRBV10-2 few TGCGCCAGCAGTGAGAGAGGGTTGAACGGTTTCTTT CASSERGLNGFF
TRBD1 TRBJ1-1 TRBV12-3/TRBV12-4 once TGTGCCAGCAGTTCAGGGGGCGAGACTGAAGCTTTCTTT CASSSGGETEAFF
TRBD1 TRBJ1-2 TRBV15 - TGTGCCACCAGCAGAGATAGGAGGACAGGGTGGGAGAGTGGCTACACCTTC CATSRDRRTGWESGYTF
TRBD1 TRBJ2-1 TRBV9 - TGTGCCAGCAGCGCCCGGGACAGAACTGACTACAATGAGCAGTTCTTC CASSARDRTDYNEQFF
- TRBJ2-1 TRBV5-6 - TGTGCCAGCAGCTTGGTCCAGGGCAGAAATGAGCAGTTCTTC CASSLVQGRNEQFF
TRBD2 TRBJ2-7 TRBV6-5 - TGTGCCAGTCGCCGGGGGGGCCTCTACGAGCAGTACTTC CASRRGGLYEQYF
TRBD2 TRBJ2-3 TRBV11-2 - TGTGCCAGCGTTCTAGCGGGGGGGGCAGATACGCAGTATTTT CASVLAGGADTQYF
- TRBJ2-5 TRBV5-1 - TGCGCCAGCAGCCTCAGGAACCGACGGGAGACCCAGTACTTC CASSLRNRRETQYF
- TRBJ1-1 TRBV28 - TGTGCCAGCAGTTTAACATTTATGAACACTGAAGCTTTCTTT CASSLTFMNTEAFF
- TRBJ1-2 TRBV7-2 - TGTGCCAGCAGCTTAGCGAACGTCGCAGGGTTTGGCTACACCTTC CASSLANVAGFGYTF
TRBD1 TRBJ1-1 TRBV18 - TGTGCCAGCTCTACGACAGGGGGAGAAACTGAAGCTTTCTTT CASSTTGGETEAFF
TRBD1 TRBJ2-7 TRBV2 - TGTGCCAGCAGGTGGGACAGGTACGAGCAGTACTTC CASRWDRYEQYF
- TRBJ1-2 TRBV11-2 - TGTGCCAGCAGCTTAGCACCCTCGGGCGGGGAACGGGGCTACACCTTC CASSLAPSGGERGYTF
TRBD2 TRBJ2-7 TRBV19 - TGTGCCAGCGCTACTAGCGGGGCGGGGTACGAGCAGTACTTC CASATSGAGYEQYF
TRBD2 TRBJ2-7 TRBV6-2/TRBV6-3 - TGTGCCAGCAGTTACCAGGTCGGCGGGAGTTCGTACGAGCAGTACTTC CASSYQVGGSSYEQYF
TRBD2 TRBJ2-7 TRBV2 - TGTGCCAGCAGTGTTCGCGGGAGATACGAGCAGTACTTC CASSVRGRYEQYF
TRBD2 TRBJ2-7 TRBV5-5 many TGTGCCAGCAGCCGTCTAGCGGGAGGGCCCTACGAGCAGTACTTC CASSRLAGGPYEQYF
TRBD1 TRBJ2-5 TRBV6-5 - TGTGCCAGCAGTAGGGACAGGGACGAGACCCAGTACTTC CASSRDRDETQYF
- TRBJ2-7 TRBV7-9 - TGTGCCAGCAGCCCTACAGGCTCCTACGAGCAGTACTTC CASSPTGSYEQYF
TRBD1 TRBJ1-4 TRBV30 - TGTGCCTGGAGGACAGGGTCTTACGAAAAACTGTTTTTT CAWRTGSYEKLFF